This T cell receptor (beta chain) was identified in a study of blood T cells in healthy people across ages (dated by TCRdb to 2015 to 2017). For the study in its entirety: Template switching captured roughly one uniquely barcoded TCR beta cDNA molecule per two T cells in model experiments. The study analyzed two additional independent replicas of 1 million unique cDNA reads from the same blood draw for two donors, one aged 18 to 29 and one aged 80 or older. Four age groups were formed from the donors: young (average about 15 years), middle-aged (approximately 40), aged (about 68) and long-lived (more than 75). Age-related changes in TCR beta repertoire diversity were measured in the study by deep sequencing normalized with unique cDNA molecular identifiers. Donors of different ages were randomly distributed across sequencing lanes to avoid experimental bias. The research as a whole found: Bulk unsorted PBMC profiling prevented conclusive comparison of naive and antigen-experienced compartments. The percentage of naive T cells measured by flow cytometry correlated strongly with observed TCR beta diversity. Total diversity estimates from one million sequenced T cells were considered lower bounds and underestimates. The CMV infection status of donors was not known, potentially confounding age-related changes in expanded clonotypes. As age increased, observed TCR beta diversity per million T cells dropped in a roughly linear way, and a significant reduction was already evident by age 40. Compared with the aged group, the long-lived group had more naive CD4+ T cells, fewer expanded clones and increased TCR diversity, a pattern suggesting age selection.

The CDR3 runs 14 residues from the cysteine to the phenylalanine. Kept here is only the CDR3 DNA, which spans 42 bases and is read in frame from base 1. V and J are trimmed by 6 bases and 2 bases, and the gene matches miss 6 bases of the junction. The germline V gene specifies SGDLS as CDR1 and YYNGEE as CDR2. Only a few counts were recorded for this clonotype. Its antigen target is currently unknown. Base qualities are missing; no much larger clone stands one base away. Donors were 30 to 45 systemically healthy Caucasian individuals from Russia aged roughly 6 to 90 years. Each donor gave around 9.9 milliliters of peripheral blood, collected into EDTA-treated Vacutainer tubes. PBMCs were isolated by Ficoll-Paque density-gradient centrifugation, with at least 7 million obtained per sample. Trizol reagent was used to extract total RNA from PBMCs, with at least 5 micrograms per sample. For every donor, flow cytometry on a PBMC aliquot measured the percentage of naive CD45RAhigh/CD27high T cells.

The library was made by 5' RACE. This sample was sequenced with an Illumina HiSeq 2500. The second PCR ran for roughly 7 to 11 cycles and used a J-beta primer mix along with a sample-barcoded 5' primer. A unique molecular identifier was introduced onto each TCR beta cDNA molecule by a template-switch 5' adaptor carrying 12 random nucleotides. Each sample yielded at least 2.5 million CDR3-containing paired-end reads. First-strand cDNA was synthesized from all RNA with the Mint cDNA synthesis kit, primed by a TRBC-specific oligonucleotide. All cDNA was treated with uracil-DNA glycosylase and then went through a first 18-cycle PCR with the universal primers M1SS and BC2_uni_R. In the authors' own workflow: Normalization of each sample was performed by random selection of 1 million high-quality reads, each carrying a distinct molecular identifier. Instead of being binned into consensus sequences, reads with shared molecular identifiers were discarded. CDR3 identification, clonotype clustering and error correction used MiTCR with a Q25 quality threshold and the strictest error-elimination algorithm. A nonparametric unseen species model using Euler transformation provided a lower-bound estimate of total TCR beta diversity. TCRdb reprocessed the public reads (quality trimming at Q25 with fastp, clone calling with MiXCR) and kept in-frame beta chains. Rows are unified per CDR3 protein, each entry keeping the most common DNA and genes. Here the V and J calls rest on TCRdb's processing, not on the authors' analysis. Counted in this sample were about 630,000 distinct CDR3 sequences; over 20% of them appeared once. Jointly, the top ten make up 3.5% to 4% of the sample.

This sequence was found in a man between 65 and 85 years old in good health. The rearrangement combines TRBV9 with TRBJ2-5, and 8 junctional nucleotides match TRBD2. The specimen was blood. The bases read TGTGCCAGCAATAGCGGGAAGGTACAAGAGACCCAGTACTTC. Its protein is CASNSGKVQETQYF.